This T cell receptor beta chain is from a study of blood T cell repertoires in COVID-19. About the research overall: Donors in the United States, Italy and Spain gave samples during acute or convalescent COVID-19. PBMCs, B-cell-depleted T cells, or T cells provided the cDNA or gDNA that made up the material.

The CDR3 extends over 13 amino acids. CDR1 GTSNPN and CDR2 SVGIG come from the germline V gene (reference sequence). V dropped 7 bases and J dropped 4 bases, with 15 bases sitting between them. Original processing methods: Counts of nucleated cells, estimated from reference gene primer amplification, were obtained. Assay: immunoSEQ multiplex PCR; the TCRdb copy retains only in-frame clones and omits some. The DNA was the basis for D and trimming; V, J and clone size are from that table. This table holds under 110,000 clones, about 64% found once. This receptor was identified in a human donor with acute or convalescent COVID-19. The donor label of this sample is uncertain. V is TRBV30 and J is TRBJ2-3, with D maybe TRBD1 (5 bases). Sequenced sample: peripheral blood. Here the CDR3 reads CAYSQGTADTQYF. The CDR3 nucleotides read TGTGCCTACTCGCAGGGAACGGCAGATACGCAGTATTTT.